The present T cell receptor beta chain was sequenced within a study of cytomegalovirus exposure and HLA in healthy donors. General observations from the study: Usually a TCR sequence was rare, but some public TCRs were found in many donors. A list of 164 TCR beta chains associated with cytomegalovirus was given.

This CDR3 contains 14 residues. Per germline, CDR1 SEHNR and CDR2 FQNEAQ (reference sequence). Trimming removed 8 bases at V and 0 bases at J, with 11 bases between. About this clone: What it recognizes is unknown.

Sequencing used immunoSEQ multiplex PCR; TCRdb keeps in-frame clones, though not all of them. Of some 120,000 clones listed, around 92% are singletons. Separate from the approximately 700-subject first cohort was the approximately 120-subject validation cohort, to which the donors belonged. The genes are TRBV7-9 and TRBJ1-3; D ambiguous. This clonotype originated in a man younger than 40 in good health and CMV-seronegative. The material sequenced was PBMCs. The CDR3 is CASSNRDSGNTIYF. In nucleotides, the CDR3 is TGTGCCAGCTCTAACCGGGACTCTGGAAACACCATATATTTT.